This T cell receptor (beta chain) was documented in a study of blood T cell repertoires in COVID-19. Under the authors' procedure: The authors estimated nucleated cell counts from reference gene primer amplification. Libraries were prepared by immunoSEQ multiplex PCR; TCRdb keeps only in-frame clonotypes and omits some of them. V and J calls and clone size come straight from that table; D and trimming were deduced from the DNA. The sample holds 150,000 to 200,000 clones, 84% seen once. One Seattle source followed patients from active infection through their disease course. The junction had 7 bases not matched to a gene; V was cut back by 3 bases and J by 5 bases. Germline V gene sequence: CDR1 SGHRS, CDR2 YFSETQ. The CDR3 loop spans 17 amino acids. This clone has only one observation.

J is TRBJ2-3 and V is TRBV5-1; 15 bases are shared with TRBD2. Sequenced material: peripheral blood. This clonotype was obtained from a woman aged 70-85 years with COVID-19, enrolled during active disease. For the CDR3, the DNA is TGCGCCAGCAGCTCAGGACTAGCGGGGGGGCAGGTAGATACGCAGTATTTT. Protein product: CASSSGLAGGQVDTQYF. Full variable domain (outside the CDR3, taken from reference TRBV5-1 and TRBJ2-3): KAGVTQTPRYLIKTRGQQVTLSCSPISGHRSVSWYQQTPGQGLQFLFEYFSETQRNKGNFPGRFSGRQFSNSRSEMNVSTLELGDSALYLCASSSGLAGGQVDTQYFGPGTRLTVL.